Listed below are T cell receptor beta chains from one sample, sequenced in a study of blood T cell repertoires in COVID-19. Produced via immunoSEQ multiplex PCR; TCRdb's table is partial and in-frame only. The table shows under 300,000 clones, with around four fifths occurring only once. The source material was peripheral blood. These receptors were obtained from a woman aged 60-70 years with active or convalescent COVID-19. Both conserved end residues are part of each CDR3. The order of the fields is J gene, V gene, D gene, clone size, CDR3 DNA, CDR3 protein. The D gene is left open where the match is weak. The listing skips clone size in some rows; elsewhere it reads once, few, many or a size class.

J: TRBJ1-1
V: TRBV5-4
D: TRBD1
size: NA
DNA: TGTGCCAGCAGTCAGGACAGGGGGCATACTGAAGCTTTCTTT
CDR3: CASSQDRGHTEAFF

J: TRBJ1-1
V: TRBV4-1
D: TRBD1
size: NA
DNA: TGCGCCAGCAGAGGACAGGGTTACACTGAAGCTTTCTTT
CDR3: CASRGQGYTEAFF

J: TRBJ1-2
V: TRBV10-3
D: TRBD1
size: NA
DNA: TGTGCCACGAGACAGGGGGACTATGGCTACACCTTC
CDR3: CATRQGDYGYTF

J: TRBJ2-5
V: TRBV2
D: TRBD2
size: few
DNA: TGTGCCAGCAGGGGGACTAGCGGTCAAGAGACCCAGTACTTC
CDR3: CASRGTSGQETQYF

J: TRBJ2-5
V: TRBV5-5
D: NA
size: once
DNA: TGTGCCAGCAGTCGACTGCTGTACCAAGAGACCCAGTACTTC
CDR3: CASSRLLYQETQYF

J: TRBJ2-1
V: TRBV10-2
D: NA
size: once
DNA: TGCGCCAGCAACCGTGCTAGCATCAATGAGCAGTTCTTC
CDR3: CASNRASINEQFF

J: TRBJ2-2
V: TRBV11-2
D: TRBD2
size: NA
DNA: TGTGCCAGCAGCGAACCCTCTAGCGGGAGGGCCAAGTACACCGGGGAGCTGTTTTTT
CDR3: CASSEPSSGRAKYTGELFF

J: TRBJ2-7
V: TRBV5-4
D: TRBD2
size: NA
DNA: TGTGCCAGCAGCCCCCCCCCTAGCGGGGCCTCCTACGAGCAGTACTTC
CDR3: CASSPPPSGASYEQYF

J: TRBJ1-1
V: TRBV10-3
D: NA
size: once
DNA: TGTGCCACCTCGTGGAGGGGGGGCACTGAAGCTTTCTTT
CDR3: CATSWRGGTEAFF

J: TRBJ2-6
V: TRBV7-8
D: TRBD2
size: NA
DNA: TGTGCCAGCAGCTTAGATGTGGGACTAGCGGGGCTCTGGGCCAACGTCCTGACTTTC
CDR3: CASSLDVGLAGLWANVLTF

J: TRBJ2-1
V: TRBV7-6
D: TRBD2
size: NA
DNA: TGTGCCAGCAGCTCCTTAGCGGGGGCCTCAAGCTCCTACAATGAGCAGTTCTTC
CDR3: CASSSLAGASSSYNEQFF

J: TRBJ1-4
V: TRBV18
D: NA
size: NA
DNA: TGTGCCAGCTCACCATTACCCTCCCGGACTAATGAAAAACTGTTTTTT
CDR3: CASSPLPSRTNEKLFF

J: TRBJ2-1
V: TRBV6-5
D: NA
size: NA
DNA: TGTGCCAGCAGTTACCGTTGGCTGGGCGAGCAGTTCTTC
CDR3: CASSYRWLGEQFF

J: TRBJ2-5
V: TRBV3-1/TRBV3-2
D: TRBD2
size: few
DNA: TGTGCCAGCAGCCAAGGTTTGGTAGCGGGGTTGCAAGAGACCCAGTACTTC
CDR3: CASSQGLVAGLQETQYF

J: TRBJ2-5
V: TRBV4-2
D: TRBD2
size: once
DNA: TGTGCCAGCAGCCAAGCGCTAGCGGGGGGGCCCGAGCAAGAGACCCAGTACTTC
CDR3: CASSQALAGGPEQETQYF

J: TRBJ2-3
V: TRBV7-6
D: TRBD2
size: NA
DNA: TGTGCCAGCAGGCCCCGGACTAGCGGGGGGTTTGGGGCAGATACGCAGTATTTT
CDR3: CASRPRTSGGFGADTQYF

J: TRBJ2-7
V: TRBV28
D: NA
size: once
DNA: TGTGCCGCCCATCGGCGGATTCCCTACGAGCAGTACTTC
CDR3: CAAHRRIPYEQYF

J: TRBJ2-1
V: TRBV29-1
D: NA
size: NA
DNA: TGCAGCGTTGAAGGAACGGGGATAGGAAGCTCCTACAATGAGCAGTTCTTC
CDR3: CSVEGTGIGSSYNEQFF

J: TRBJ2-3
V: TRBV2
D: TRBD2
size: NA
DNA: TGTGCCAGCAGTGGACTGGGACTAGCTGGAACAGATACGCAGTATTTT
CDR3: CASSGLGLAGTDTQYF

J: TRBJ2-1
V: TRBV5-6
D: NA
size: NA
DNA: TGTGCCAGCAGTTTGAGGTTGGAGGGGTTCTACAATGAGCAGTTCTTC
CDR3: CASSLRLEGFYNEQFF

J: TRBJ2-1
V: TRBV7-9
D: NA
size: NA
DNA: TGTGCCAGCAGCCAGACGGACACTCTTGACTATGAGCAGTTCTTC
CDR3: CASSQTDTLDYEQFF

J: TRBJ1-3
V: TRBV5-5
D: TRBD1
size: NA
DNA: TGTGCCAGCAGCTCCCTACAGGGGGCGGCGGGAAACACCATATATTTT
CDR3: CASSSLQGAAGNTIYF

J: TRBJ1-1
V: TRBV28
D: TRBD1
size: NA
DNA: TGTGCCAGCAGTTTGCCCCTGACAGGGAAGATCACTGAAGCTTTCTTT
CDR3: CASSLPLTGKITEAFF

J: TRBJ2-5
V: TRBV2
D: TRBD2
size: NA
DNA: TGTGCCAGCAACAAACTAGCGGGGGGGCAAGAGACCCAGTACTTC
CDR3: CASNKLAGGQETQYF

J: TRBJ1-1
V: TRBV5-6
D: NA
size: NA
DNA: TGTGCCAGCAGCTTGGTATGGGGCGACACTGAAGCTTTCTTT
CDR3: CASSLVWGDTEAFF

J: TRBJ1-2
V: TRBV3-1/TRBV3-2
D: NA
size: NA
DNA: TGTGCCAGCAGCCAGTCCGGAGGGGAGGGTGGCTACACCTTC
CDR3: CASSQSGGEGGYTF

J: TRBJ2-2
V: TRBV5-4
D: NA
size: NA
DNA: TGTGCCAGCAGCTGGGGGGGCGGCCAGCCCGGCACCGGGGAGCTGTTTTTT
CDR3: CASSWGGGQPGTGELFF

J: TRBJ2-3
V: TRBV2
D: TRBD2
size: NA
DNA: TGTGCCAGCAGTGATAGGACTAGCGGGAGGATGTCCACAGATACGCAGTATTTT
CDR3: CASSDRTSGRMSTDTQYF

J: TRBJ1-4
V: TRBV6-1
D: TRBD1
size: NA
DNA: TGTGCCAGCAGTGAAGCCGGGACAGGGGGTGAAAAACTGTTTTTT
CDR3: CASSEAGTGGEKLFF

J: TRBJ1-5
V: TRBV21-1
D: NA
size: once
DNA: TGTGCCAGCAGCCCGGACAGGGCTCTCAATCAGCCCCAGCATTTT
CDR3: CASSPDRALNQPQHF

J: TRBJ2-3
V: TRBV5-6
D: NA
size: NA
DNA: TGTGCCAGCAGCCCCCCGGGTGCAGGGTGGGATACGCAGTATTTT
CDR3: CASSPPGAGWDTQYF

J: TRBJ1-2
V: TRBV7-8
D: NA
size: NA
DNA: TGTGCCAGCAGCTACCATTCGGGGGGGCGGTTCGGCTACACCTTC
CDR3: CASSYHSGGRFGYTF

J: TRBJ2-2
V: TRBV3-1/TRBV3-2
D: NA
size: NA
DNA: TGTGCCAGCAGCCAAGTTTCGACCGGGGAGCTGTTTTTT
CDR3: CASSQVSTGELFF

J: TRBJ2-5
V: TRBV2
D: TRBD1
size: NA
DNA: TGTGCCAGCAGTTTACAGGGGGCGCAGTCAGAGACCCAGTACTTC
CDR3: CASSLQGAQSETQYF

J: TRBJ2-5
V: TRBV27
D: NA
size: NA
DNA: TGTGCCAGCAGTTATTCAGGGCCCCAAGAGACCCAGTACTTC
CDR3: CASSYSGPQETQYF

J: TRBJ2-2
V: TRBV5-6
D: TRBD1
size: NA
DNA: TGTGCCAGCAGCTTGCGTCCGGGACAGAACTTCACCGGGGAGCTGTTTTTT
CDR3: CASSLRPGQNFTGELFF

J: TRBJ1-1
V: TRBV4-1
D: NA
size: NA
DNA: TGCGCCAGCAGCCAAGAACCGACAAGACGAGACACTGAAGCTTTCTTT
CDR3: CASSQEPTRRDTEAFF

J: TRBJ1-2
V: TRBV5-5
D: NA
size: NA
DNA: TGTGCCAGCAGCTTGGAATTGCGGGGGCAGGGTATCGGTGGCTACACCTTC
CDR3: CASSLELRGQGIGGYTF

J: TRBJ1-1
V: TRBV19
D: NA
size: NA
DNA: TGTGCCAGTAGCCCCAGGGGCAGCACTGAAGCTTTCTTT
CDR3: CASSPRGSTEAFF

J: TRBJ2-3
V: TRBV5-1
D: TRBD2
size: NA
DNA: TGCGCCAGCAGCTTTACTAGCGGGGGGGCCGCAACCACAGATACGCAGTATTTT
CDR3: CASSFTSGGAATTDTQYF

J: TRBJ2-5
V: TRBV2
D: NA
size: NA
DNA: TGTGCCAGCAGTGTACGGCAGGGGGGTACGGGAGAGACCCAGTACTTC
CDR3: CASSVRQGGTGETQYF

J: TRBJ2-1
V: TRBV4-1
D: NA
size: few
DNA: TGCGCCAGCAGCCAAGAAAAGGGGGGGGCTTGGAGCTCCTACAATGAGCAGTTCTTC
CDR3: CASSQEKGGAWSSYNEQFF

J: TRBJ1-2
V: TRBV7-8
D: NA
size: NA
DNA: TGTGCCAGCAGCTTAGACAGGGATAACTATGGCTACACCTTC
CDR3: CASSLDRDNYGYTF

J: TRBJ2-5
V: TRBV7-8
D: TRBD2
size: few
DNA: TGTGCCAGCAGCCTCACTAGCGGCTGGGGAGAGACCCAGTACTTC
CDR3: CASSLTSGWGETQYF

J: TRBJ1-1
V: TRBV5-1
D: TRBD1
size: NA
DNA: TGCGCCAGCAGCTCACAGGGGTTTGAAGCTTTCTTT
CDR3: CASSSQGFEAFF

J: TRBJ1-1
V: TRBV9
D: NA
size: NA
DNA: TGTGCCAGCAGCTATCAAGGGACTAACACTGAAGCTTTCTTT
CDR3: CASSYQGTNTEAFF

J: TRBJ2-1
V: TRBV9
D: TRBD2
size: NA
DNA: TGTGCCAGCAGCGTAGCCCCAGCGGGAGCCACCTACAATGAGCAGTTCTTC
CDR3: CASSVAPAGATYNEQFF

J: TRBJ1-1
V: TRBV7-2
D: TRBD1
size: once
DNA: TGTGCCAGCAGCTTAATTGGGACAGGGGCTCTGAACACTGAAGCTTTCTTT
CDR3: CASSLIGTGALNTEAFF

J: TRBJ2-5
V: TRBV27
D: NA
size: NA
DNA: TGTGCCAGCAGTTTTGGCGGCCAAGAGACCCAGTACTTC
CDR3: CASSFGGQETQYF

J: TRBJ1-3
V: TRBV7-9
D: NA
size: NA
DNA: TGTGCCAGCAGCTTAGACGGCAGGGACTCTGGAAACACCATATATTTT
CDR3: CASSLDGRDSGNTIYF

J: TRBJ1-2
V: TRBV30
D: NA
size: NA
DNA: TGTGCCTGGAGTGCCAGGAATGGCTACACCTTC
CDR3: CAWSARNGYTF